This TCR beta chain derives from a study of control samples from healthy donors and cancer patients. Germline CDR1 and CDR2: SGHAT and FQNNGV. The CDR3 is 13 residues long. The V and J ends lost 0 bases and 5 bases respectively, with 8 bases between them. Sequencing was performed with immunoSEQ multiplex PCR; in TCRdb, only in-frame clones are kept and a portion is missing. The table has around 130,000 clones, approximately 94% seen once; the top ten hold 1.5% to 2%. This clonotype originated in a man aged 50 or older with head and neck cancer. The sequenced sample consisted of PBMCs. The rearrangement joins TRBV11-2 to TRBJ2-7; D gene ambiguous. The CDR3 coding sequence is TGTGCCAGCAGCTTAGATCATTACAACGAGCAGTACTTC. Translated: CASSLDHYNEQYF.